This T cell receptor beta chain was retrieved from a study of spatial heterogeneity in lung cancer (dated by TCRdb to the late 2010s). Regarding the study in general: Donors were over 60 patients with early-stage, untreated non-small cell lung cancer from the lung TRACERx cohort. Nonsynonymous mutation counts, determined by whole-exome sequencing of tumor tissue, were related to features of the TCR repertoire. More beta-chain than alpha-chain transcripts were consistently detected, likely reflecting higher beta-chain transcript abundance. In non-small cell lung cancer, the study made a quantitative comparison of TCR alpha and beta repertoires among multiple tumor regions, matched nontumor lung and blood. Both alpha and beta chains were TCR-sequenced in samples taken at surgery, namely 220 tumor regions, 61 to 65 matched nontumor lung samples and over 55 PBMC samples. In the raw uncorrected reads, each unique combination of TCR and UMI appeared more than ten times on average. Follow-up PBMC samples were sequenced whenever available, and the median time to follow-up was roughly 22 months after resection. Beyond this particular receptor, the publication reports: Additional single-cell paired TCR alpha and beta sequencing was considered necessary to confirm, at a functional level, the hypothesis that regional TCRs recognize regional mutations. Only roughly 15 patients were included in comparisons of baseline and follow-up blood repertoires. Ubiquitous expanded tumor TCRs showed up in blood more often at tumor resection than at routine follow-up.

In light of the paper, this sample's time point label describes: blood at routine non-recurrence follow-up after resection. TCR sequencing used whole RNA extracted from tumor and nontumor lung tissue, or from cryopreserved PBMC samples, without cell sorting. A patient was chosen for TCR sequencing only when enough RNA was available from at least two tumor regions. This clonotype was recorded at least ten times. Its antigen is not yet known. No much larger clonotype is one base removed from it; base qualities were not supplied. Taken from cysteine to phenylalanine, the CDR3 has 15 residues. The sequence is cut down to CDR3 DNA, 45 bases in frame from base 1. CDR1 SGHAT and CDR2 FQDESV were looked up in the germline V gene (reference sequence). The trim is 2 bases for V and 3 bases for J, with a gap of 11 bases between the germline ends. The library was built by means of 5' RACE. Sequencer: NextSeq 500. The TCR library protocol attached a unique molecular identifier to each TCR cDNA molecule to allow correction of PCR and sequencing errors. The study's processing was this. TCR identification, UMI-based error correction and CDR3 extraction were all carried out with Decombinator tools. TCRs above a frequency of 2 per 1,000, corresponding to the top 1% of the tumor frequency distribution, were defined as expanded. Each repertoire was subsampled 100 times to 5,000 TCRs, after which Renyi diversity was computed with the R vegan package. CDR3 similarity networks were constructed using string-kernel similarity of amino acid triplets, with links drawn between CDR3s whose pairwise similarity was above 0.82. Clones were called with MiXCR by TCRdb after fastp trimmed the public reads at Q25, and only in-frame beta chains were retained. CDR3 protein sequences are deduplicated, and each keeps its most common genes and DNA. The V and J calls and clone size are TCRdb's, not the authors'. The sample yields fewer than 30,000 distinct CDR3 sequences; 5% to 6% were counted once. The ten top clones hold around a fifth of the sample.

The receptor chain draws on TRBV11-1 and TRBJ2-1, with TRBD2 perhaps the D gene, on 6 matching bases. This TCR was sampled from a male donor with early-stage non-small cell lung cancer. The material sequenced was PBMCs, taken at follow-up. At the DNA level, the sequence is TGTGCCAGCAGCTTACGAATAGCGGTCTACAATGAGCAGTTCTTC. Its translation is CASSLRIAVYNEQFF.